This is a list of T cell receptor beta chains from one sample in a study of shared clonotypes between healthy human individuals. Clones were read by immunoSEQ multiplex PCR, and TCRdb kept only the in-frame ones, dropping some. This sample yields approximately 2.5 million clones, of which roughly 93% are seen a single time; 0.36% belongs to the top ten. The sequenced material came from naive CD4+ T cells from PBMCs. The receptors originated from a man between 18 and 29 years old in good health. Some clones in this sample may be carry-over from other donors' samples. The CDR3 runs from the conserved cysteine through the conserved F or W. D genes are given only for firm matches. Size is stated for part of the rows, as once, few or many counts, or as a class when the clone is expanded.

D gene | J gene | clone size | V gene | CDR3 protein | CDR3 DNA
. | TRBJ2-2 | . | TRBV27 | CASSPKLEYSGELFF | TGTGCCAGCAGCCCGAAGTTAGAGTACTCCGGGGAGCTGTTTTTT
TRBD1 | TRBJ2-3 | . | TRBV7-9 | CASNFGTGGGTDTQYF | TGTGCCAGCAACTTTGGGACAGGGGGTGGCACAGATACGCAGTATTTT
. | TRBJ2-5 | once | TRBV25-1 | CASSVGGIEETQYF | TGTGCCAGCAGTGTAGGGGGGATAGAGGAGACCCAGTACTTC
. | TRBJ2-3 | . | TRBV6-5 | CASRPVSPDTQYF | TGTGCCAGCAGACCAGTTTCCCCAGATACGCAGTATTTT
TRBD1 | TRBJ2-1 | . | TRBV19 | CASSNLIGQGLNEQFF | TGTGCCAGTAGTAATCTTATTGGACAGGGCCTAAATGAGCAGTTCTTC
. | TRBJ1-2 | . | TRBV28 | CASSYLLRSYTF | TGTGCCAGCAGTTATCTCCTTCGGAGCTACACCTTC
TRBD1 | TRBJ1-2 | . | TRBV7-9 | CASSLATGQGNYGYTF | TGTGCCAGCAGCCTCGCCACGGGACAGGGTAACTATGGCTACACCTTC
TRBD2 | TRBJ2-1 | . | TRBV7-3 | CASSLTSGGLGTHNEQFF | TGTGCCAGCAGCTTAACCTCGGGGGGGCTCGGTACTCACAATGAGCAGTTCTTC
. | TRBJ1-5 | . | TRBV19 | CASSILVQAASPQHF | TGTGCCAGTAGTATTTTAGTCCAGGCCGCCTCGCCCCAGCATTTT
. | TRBJ2-7 | . | TRBV28 | CASNTGTVLGGEQYF | TGTGCCAGCAACACAGGGACGGTGCTTGGTGGTGAGCAGTACTTC
. | TRBJ1-1 | once | TRBV5-6 | CASSPAGMTGLQGAFF | TGTGCCAGCAGCCCGGCAGGGATGACAGGTTTACAGGGAGCTTTCTTT
TRBD2 | TRBJ2-1 | . | TRBV11-3 | CASSLDGSGGSYNEQFF | TGTGCCAGCAGCTTAGATGGGTCGGGAGGCTCCTACAATGAGCAGTTCTTC
TRBD1 | TRBJ2-3 | . | TRBV5-8 | CASSREGQGGTDTQYF | TGTGCCAGCAGCCGAGAGGGACAGGGGGGCACAGATACGCAGTATTTT
. | TRBJ1-2 | . | TRBV6-1 | CASSEDREGGYTF | TGTGCCAGCAGTGAAGACAGGGAGGGAGGCTACACCTTC
TRBD2 | TRBJ2-2 | . | TRBV5-6 | CASSPSRGRAYTGELFF | TGTGCCAGCAGCCCGTCGCGCGGGAGGGCCTATACCGGGGAGCTGTTTTTT
TRBD2 | TRBJ2-3 | . | TRBV4-2 | CASSLREAEDTQYF | TGTGCCAGCAGTCTGCGGGAGGCGGAAGATACGCAGTATTTT
. | TRBJ1-5 | few | TRBV10-3 | CAISVLPGEQPQHF | TGTGCCATCAGTGTATTACCGGGGGAACAGCCCCAGCATTTT